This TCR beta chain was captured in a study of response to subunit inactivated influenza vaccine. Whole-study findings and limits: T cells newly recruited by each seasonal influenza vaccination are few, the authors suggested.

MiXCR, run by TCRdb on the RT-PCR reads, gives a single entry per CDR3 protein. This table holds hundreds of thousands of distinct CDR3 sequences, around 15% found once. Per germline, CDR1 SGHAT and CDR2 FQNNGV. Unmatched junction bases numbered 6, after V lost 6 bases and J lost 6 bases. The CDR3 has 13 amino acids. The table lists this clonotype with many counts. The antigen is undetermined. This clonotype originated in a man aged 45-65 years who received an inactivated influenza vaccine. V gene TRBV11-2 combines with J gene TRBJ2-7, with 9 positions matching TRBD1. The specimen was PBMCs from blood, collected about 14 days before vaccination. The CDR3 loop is CASSLGQGSEQYF. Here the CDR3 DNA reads TGTGCCAGCAGTCTTGGACAGGGGTCCGAGCAGTACTTC. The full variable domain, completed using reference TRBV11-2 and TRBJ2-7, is EAGVAQSPRYKIIEKRQSVAFWCNPISGHATLYWYQQILGQGPKLLIQFQNNGVVDDSQLPKDRFSAERLKGVDSTLKIQPAKLEDSAVYLCASSLGQGSEQYFGPGTRLTVT.